The text below deals with one T cell receptor (beta chain). As yet, its antigen is unknown. The CDR3 has 16 residues. In germline, CDR1 is SGHTA, CDR2 FQGNSA. V was shortened by 5 bases and J by 7 bases, with 21 bases between the two germline ends. The sample belongs to a study of OX40 agonist ivuxolimab in advanced cancers. Study summary: Patients were treated with ivuxolimab, an agonistic anti-OX40 (CD134) antibody. Partial response was recorded in three patients: one hepatocellular carcinoma and two cutaneous melanoma cases.

The data were produced by immunoSEQ multiplex PCR, yet TCRdb's version contains in-frame clones alone and is incomplete. The sample carries 82,000 or so clones, 85% to 90% recorded once. Study-level results: With doses of 0.1 to 3.0 mg/kg, CD4+ and CD8+ blood T cells had undergone clonal expansion by week 6.

The specimen comprised CD4+ or CD8+ T cells sorted from blood, sampled in a trial of the OX40 agonist ivuxolimab. This TCR was sampled from an adult with an advanced solid tumor such as melanoma, head and neck, liver or kidney cancer. This rearrangement joins TRBV7-2 to TRBJ1-5; the D gene is possibly TRBD1 (6 bases). Here the CDR3 DNA reads TGTGCCAGCAGCCCTTCAACAGGGAACGGAAGACAGCCCCAGCATTTT. The encoded protein is CASSPSTGNGRQPQHF.